The T cell receptor (beta chain) under discussion was sequenced for a study of CXCR3-negative and CXCR3-positive naive CD8 T cells. 300,000 cells per CD8+ T cell subset were flow-sorted in triplicate. A CD45RO-CCR7+CD27+CD95- phenotype identified naive CD8+ T cells. As for this clonotype: Its antigen is unknown.

The CDR3 spans 15 residues. CDR1 MGHDK and CDR2 SYGVNS come from the germline V gene. General observations from the study: Hydrophobicity was higher for TRB CDR3s found in CXCR3-positive naive cells than in CXCR3-negative naive cells. The study found that naive CXCR3-negative and CXCR3-positive cells shared TRBV-TRBJ usage, while memory cells differed.

The TRB libraries of cDNA were built by UMI-labeled 5' RACE. TCRdb derives one entry per CDR3 protein from the 5' RACE reads, leaving out DNA. This table holds tens of thousands of distinct CDR3 sequences. The V and J genes are TRBV25-1 and TRBJ2-7; TCRdb's D gene call, TRBD1, goes unchecked for lack of DNA. This TCR was sampled from a human donor in good health. Some clones in this sample may be carry-over from other donors' samples. Sequencing was performed on naive CXCR3- CD8+ T cells from blood. Subset in this sample: CD45RO-CCR7+CD27+CD95- naive CD8+ T cells lacking CXCR3 (TNR3-). CDR3 protein: CASSGGTGETYEQYF.